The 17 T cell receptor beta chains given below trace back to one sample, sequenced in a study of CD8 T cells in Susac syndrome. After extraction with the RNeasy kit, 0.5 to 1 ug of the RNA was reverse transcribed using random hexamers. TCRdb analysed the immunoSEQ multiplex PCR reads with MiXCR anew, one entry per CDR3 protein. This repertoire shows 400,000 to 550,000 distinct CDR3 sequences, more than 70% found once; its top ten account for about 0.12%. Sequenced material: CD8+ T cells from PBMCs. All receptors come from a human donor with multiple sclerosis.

CDR3 amino acids: CASSNWDTETQYF. For the CDR3, the DNA is TGCGCCAGCAGCAATTGGGACACAGAGACCCAGTACTTC. This rearrangement joins TRBV5-1 to TRBJ2-5; D possibly corresponds to TRBD1 (6 bases). The CDR3 totals 13 residues. V was pared by 4 bases and J by 4 bases, with 11 bases between. Germline lookup yields CDR1 SGHRS and CDR2 YFSETQ.

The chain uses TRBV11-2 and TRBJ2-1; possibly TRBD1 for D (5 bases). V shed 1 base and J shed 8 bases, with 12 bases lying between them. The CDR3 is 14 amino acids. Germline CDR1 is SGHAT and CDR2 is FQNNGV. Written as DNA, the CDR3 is TGTGCCAGCAGCTTAGTCAGGGATCTGGATGAGCAGTTCTTC. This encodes CASSLVRDLDEQFF.

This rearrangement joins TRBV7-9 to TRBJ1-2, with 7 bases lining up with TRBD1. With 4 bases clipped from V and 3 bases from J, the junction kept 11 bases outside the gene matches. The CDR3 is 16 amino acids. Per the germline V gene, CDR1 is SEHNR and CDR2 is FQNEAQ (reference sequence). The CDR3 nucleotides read TGTGCCAGCAGCTCCAGGGAGAGGGGGCACGACTATGGCTACACCTTC. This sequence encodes CASSSRERGHDYGYTF.

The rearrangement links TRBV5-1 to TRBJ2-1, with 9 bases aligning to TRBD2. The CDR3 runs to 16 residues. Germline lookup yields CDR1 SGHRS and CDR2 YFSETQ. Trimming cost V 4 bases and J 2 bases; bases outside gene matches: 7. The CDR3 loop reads CASSPLSGRPYNEQFF. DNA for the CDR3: TGCGCCAGCAGCCCCCTCAGCGGGAGGCCCTACAATGAGCAGTTCTTC.

CDR3 nucleotides: TGTGCCAGCAGCTTAGAGTCAGCACCCTACGAGCAGTACTTC. Translated, it gives CASSLESAPYEQYF. The rearrangement joins TRBV13 to TRBJ2-7, with unresolved D. The germline gives CDR1 PRHDT, CDR2 FYEKMQ (reference sequence). V lost 1 base to trimming and J lost 2 bases, with 9 bases between them. CDR3 size: 14 residues.

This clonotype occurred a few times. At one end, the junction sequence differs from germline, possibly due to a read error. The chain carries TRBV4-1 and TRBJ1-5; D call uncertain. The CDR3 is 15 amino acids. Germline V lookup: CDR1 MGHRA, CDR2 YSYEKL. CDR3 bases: TGCGCCAGCAGCAAGGGCACCTTAGGGAATCAGCCTCAGCATTTT. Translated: CASSKGTLGNQPQHF.

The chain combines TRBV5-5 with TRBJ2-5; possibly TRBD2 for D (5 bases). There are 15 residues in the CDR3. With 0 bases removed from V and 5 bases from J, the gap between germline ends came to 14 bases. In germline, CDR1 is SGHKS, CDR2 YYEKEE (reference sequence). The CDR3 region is CASSLASSPQETQYF. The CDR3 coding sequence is TGTGCCAGCAGCTTGGCGTCTAGCCCCCAGGAGACCCAGTACTTC.

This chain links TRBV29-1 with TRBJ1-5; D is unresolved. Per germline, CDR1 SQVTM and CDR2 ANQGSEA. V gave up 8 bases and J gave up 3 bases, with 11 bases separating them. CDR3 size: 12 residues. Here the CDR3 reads CSTIRNNQPQHF. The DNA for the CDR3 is TGCAGCACTATTCGTAACAATCAGCCCCAGCATTTT. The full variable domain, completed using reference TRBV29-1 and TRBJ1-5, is SAVISQKPSRDICQRGTSLTIQCQVDSQVTMMFWYRQQPGQSLTLIATANQGSEATYESGFVIDKFPISRPNLTFSTLTVSNMSPEDSSIYLCSTIRNNQPQHFGDGTRLSIL.

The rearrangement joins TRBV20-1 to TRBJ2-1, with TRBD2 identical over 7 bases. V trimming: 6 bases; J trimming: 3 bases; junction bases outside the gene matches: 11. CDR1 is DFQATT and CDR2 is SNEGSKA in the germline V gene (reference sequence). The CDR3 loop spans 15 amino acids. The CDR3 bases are TGCAGTGCCCCTGGCGGGGGTGGACTCTACAATGAGCAGTTCTTC. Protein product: CSAPGGGGLYNEQFF.

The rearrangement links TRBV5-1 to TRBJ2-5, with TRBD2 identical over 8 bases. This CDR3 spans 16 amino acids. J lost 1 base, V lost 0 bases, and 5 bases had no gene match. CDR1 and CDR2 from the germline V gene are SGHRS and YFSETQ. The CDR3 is CASSLGFLAGQETQYF. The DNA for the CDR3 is TGCGCCAGCAGCTTGGGATTTCTAGCGGGCCAAGAGACCCAGTACTTC.

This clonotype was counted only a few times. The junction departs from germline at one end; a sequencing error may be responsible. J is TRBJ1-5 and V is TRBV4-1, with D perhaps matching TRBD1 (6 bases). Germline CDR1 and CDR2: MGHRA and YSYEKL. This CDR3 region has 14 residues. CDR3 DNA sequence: TGTGCCAGCAGCCAAGAGGGGGACAATCAGCCCCAGCATTTT. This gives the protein CASSQEGDNQPQHF.

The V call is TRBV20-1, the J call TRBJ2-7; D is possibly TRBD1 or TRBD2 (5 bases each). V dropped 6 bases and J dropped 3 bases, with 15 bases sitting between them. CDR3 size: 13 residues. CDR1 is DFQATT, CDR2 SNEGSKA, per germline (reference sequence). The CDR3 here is CSARFGDHYEQYF. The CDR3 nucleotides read TGCAGTGCCAGGTTCGGGGACCACTACGAGCAGTACTTC.

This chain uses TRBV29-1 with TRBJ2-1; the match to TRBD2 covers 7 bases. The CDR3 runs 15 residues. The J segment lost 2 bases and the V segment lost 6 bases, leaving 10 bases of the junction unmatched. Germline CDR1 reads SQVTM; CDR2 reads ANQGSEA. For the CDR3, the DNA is TGCAGCGTGGGGAGGGACGACGTAGCCTACAATGAGCAGTTCTTC. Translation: CSVGRDDVAYNEQFF.

Here the CDR3 reads CASSRTSGIGTDTQYF. As DNA, the CDR3 is TGTGCCAGCAGCCGGACTAGCGGGATAGGCACAGATACGCAGTATTTT. This rearrangement joins TRBV28 to TRBJ2-3, with 12 positions matching TRBD2. The V and J ends lost 6 bases and 1 base, in that order; junction bases with no gene match: 5. Germline loops: CDR1 MDHEN, CDR2 SYDVKM. The CDR3 spans 16 residues.

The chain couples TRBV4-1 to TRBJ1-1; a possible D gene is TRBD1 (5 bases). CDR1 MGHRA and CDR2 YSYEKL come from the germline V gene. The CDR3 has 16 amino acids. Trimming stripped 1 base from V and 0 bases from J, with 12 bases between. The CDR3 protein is CASSQVQGLMNTEAFF. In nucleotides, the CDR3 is TGCGCCAGCAGCCAAGTGCAGGGACTAATGAACACTGAAGCTTTCTTT.

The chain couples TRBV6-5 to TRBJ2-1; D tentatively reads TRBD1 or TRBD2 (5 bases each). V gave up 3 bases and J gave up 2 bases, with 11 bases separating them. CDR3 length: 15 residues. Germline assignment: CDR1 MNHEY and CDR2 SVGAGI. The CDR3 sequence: CASSYYGAPYNEQFF. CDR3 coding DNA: TGTGCCAGCAGTTATTACGGGGCCCCCTACAATGAGCAGTTCTTC.

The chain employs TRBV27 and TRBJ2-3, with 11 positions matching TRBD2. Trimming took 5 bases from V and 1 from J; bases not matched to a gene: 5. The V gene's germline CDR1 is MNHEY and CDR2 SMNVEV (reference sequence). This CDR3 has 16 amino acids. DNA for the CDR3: TGTGCCAGCAGTCTACTAGCGGGAGTTCGCACAGATACGCAGTATTTT. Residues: CASSLLAGVRTDTQYF.